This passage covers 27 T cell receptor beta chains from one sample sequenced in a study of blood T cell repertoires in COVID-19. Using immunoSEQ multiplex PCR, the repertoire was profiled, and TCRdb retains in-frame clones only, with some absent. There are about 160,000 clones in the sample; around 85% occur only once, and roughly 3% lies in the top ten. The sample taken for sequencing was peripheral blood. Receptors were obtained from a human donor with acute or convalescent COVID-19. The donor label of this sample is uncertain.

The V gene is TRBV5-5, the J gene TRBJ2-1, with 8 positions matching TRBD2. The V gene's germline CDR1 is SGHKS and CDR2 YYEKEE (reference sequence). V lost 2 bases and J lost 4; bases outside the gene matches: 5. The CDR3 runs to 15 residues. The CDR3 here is CASSLDSGDYNEQFF. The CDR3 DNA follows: TGTGCCAGCAGCTTAGATAGCGGGGATTACAATGAGCAGTTCTTC.

CDR3 sequence (DNA): TGTGCCAGCAGCGTAGAGCACAGCCTCTCTGGGGCCAACGTCCTGACTTTC. It yields the protein CASSVEHSLSGANVLTF. V usage is TRBV9 and J usage is TRBJ2-6, with D unclear. The germline V gene has CDR1 SGDLS and CDR2 YYNGEE. The CDR3 is made up of 17 amino acids. V lost 0 bases to trimming and J lost 0 bases, with 10 bases between them.

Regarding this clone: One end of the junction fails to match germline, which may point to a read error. CDR3 nucleotides: TGTGCCAGCAGCTACTTCAAACTGACAGGGGAAACCTCTGGAAACACCATATATTTT. This codes for CASSYFKLTGETSGNTIYF. The J gene is TRBJ1-3, the V gene TRBV6-6; TRBD1 aligns across 8 bases. CDR3 length: 19 residues. Germline V gene data show CDR1 as MNHNY and CDR2 as SVGAGI (reference sequence).

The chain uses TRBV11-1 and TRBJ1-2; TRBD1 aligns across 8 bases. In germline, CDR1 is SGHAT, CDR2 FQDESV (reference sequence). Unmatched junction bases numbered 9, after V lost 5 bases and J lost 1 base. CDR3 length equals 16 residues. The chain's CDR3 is CASSPPGQGLNYGYTF. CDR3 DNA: TGTGCCAGCAGCCCTCCCGGACAGGGCCTTAACTATGGCTACACCTTC.

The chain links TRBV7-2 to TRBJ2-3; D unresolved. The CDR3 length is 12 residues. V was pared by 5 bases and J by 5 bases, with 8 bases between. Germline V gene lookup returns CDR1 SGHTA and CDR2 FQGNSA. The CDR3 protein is CASSPYGDTQYF. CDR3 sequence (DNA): TGTGCCAGCAGCCCCTACGGAGATACGCAGTATTTT.

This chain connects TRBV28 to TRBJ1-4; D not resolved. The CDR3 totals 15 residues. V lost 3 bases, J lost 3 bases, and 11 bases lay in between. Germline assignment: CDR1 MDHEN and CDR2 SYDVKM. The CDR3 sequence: CASSFPRLANEKLFF. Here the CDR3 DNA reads TGTGCCAGCAGTTTCCCCCGTCTCGCTAATGAAAAACTGTTTTTT.

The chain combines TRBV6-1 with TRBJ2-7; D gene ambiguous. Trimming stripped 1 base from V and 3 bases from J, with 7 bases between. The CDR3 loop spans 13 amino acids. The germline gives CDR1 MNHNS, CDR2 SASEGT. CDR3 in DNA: TGTGCCAGCAGTGAAGTAAAACTCTACGAGCAGTACTTC. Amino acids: CASSEVKLYEQYF.

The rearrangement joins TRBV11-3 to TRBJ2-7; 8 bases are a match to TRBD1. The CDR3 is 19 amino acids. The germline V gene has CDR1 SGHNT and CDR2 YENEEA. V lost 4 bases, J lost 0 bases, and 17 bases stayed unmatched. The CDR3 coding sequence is TGTGCCAGCAGCTCTATACGACAGGGGTTACTCTTACTCTCCTACGAGCAGTACTTC. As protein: CASSSIRQGLLLLSYEQYF. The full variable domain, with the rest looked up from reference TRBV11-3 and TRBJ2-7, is EAGVVQSPRYKIIEKKQPVAFWCNPISGHNTLYWYLQNLGQGPELLIRYENEEAVDDSQLPKDRFSAERLKGVDSTLKIQPAELGDSAVYLCASSSIRQGLLLLSYEQYFGPGTRLTVT.

The CDR3 loop reads CASSRGTGGGQPQHF. CDR3 DNA: TGTGCCAGCAGCCGTGGAACGGGGGGGGGTCAGCCCCAGCATTTT. The chain joins TRBV5-5 to TRBJ1-5; D might be TRBD1 (5 bases). The length of the CDR3 is 15 residues. Trimming cost V 4 bases and J 6 bases, with 17 bases left between them. CDR1 is SGHKS and CDR2 is YYEKEE in the germline V gene (reference sequence). Using reference TRBV5-5 and TRBJ1-5 for the parts outside the CDR3, the full variable domain is DAGVTQSPTHLIKTRGQQVTLRCSPISGHKSVSWYQQVLGQGPQFIFQYYEKEERGRGNFPDRFSARQFPNYSSELNVNALLLGDSALYLCASSRGTGGGQPQHFGDGTRLSIL.

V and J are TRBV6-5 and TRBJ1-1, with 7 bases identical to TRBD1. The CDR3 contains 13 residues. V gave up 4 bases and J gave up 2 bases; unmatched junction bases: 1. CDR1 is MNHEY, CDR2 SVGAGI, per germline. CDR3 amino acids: CASSWTGNTEAFF. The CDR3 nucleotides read TGTGCCAGCAGTTGGACAGGAAACACTGAAGCTTTCTTT.

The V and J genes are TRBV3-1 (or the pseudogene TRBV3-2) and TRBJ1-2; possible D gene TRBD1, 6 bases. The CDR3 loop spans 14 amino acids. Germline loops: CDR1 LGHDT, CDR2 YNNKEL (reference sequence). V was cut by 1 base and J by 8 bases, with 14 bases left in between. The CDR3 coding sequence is TGTGCCAGCAGCCAAGGCTTCGGACAGTCCGGCTACACCTTC. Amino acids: CASSQGFGQSGYTF.

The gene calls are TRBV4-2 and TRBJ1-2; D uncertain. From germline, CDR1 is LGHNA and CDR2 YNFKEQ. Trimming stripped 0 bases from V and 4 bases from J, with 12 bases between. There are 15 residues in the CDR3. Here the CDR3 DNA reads TGTGCCAGCAGCCAAGAGATTGCGGCTGGCTATGGCTACACCTTC. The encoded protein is CASSQEIAAGYGYTF.

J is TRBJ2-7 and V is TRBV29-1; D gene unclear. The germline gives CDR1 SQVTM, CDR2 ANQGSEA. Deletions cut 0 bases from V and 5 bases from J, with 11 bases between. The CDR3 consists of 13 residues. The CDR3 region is CSVEEGNTHEQYF. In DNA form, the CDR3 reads TGCAGCGTTGAAGAGGGCAACACTCACGAGCAGTACTTC.

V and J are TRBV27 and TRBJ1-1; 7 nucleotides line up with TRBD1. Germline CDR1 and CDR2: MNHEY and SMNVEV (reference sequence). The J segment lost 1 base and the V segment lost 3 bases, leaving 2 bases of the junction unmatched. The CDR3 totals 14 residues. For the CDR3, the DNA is TGTGCCAGCAGTTTTCGGACAGGGAACACTGAAGCTTTCTTT. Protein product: CASSFRTGNTEAFF.

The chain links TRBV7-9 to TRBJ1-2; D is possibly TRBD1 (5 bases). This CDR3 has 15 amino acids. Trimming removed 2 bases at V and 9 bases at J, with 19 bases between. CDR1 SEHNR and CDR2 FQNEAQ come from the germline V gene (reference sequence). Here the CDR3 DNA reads TGTGCCAGCAGCTTATCTTCGGGGGGTTGGAGCAGCTACACCTTC. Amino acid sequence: CASSLSSGGWSSYTF.

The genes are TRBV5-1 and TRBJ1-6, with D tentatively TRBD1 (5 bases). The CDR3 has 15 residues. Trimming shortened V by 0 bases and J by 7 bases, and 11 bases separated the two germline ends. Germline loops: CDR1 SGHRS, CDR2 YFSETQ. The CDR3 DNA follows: TGCGCCAGCAGCTTGGCCGGGGGATGGAATTCACCCCTCCACTTT. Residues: CASSLAGGWNSPLHF.

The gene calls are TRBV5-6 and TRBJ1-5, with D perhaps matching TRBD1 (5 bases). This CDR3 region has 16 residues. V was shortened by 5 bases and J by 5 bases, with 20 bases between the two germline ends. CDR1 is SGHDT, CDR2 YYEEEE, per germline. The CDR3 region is CASSLSWGRVDQPQHF. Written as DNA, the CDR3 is TGTGCCAGCAGTCTGAGTTGGGGGAGGGTCGATCAGCCCCAGCATTTT. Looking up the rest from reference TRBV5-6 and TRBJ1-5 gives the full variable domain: DAGVTQSPTHLIKTRGQQVTLRCSPKSGHDTVSWYQQALGQGPQFIFQYYEEEERQRGNFPDRFSGHQFPNYSSELNVNALLLGDSALYLCASSLSWGRVDQPQHFGDGTRLSIL.

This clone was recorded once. The CDR3 sequence: CASSLGLNSPLHF. CDR3 coding DNA: TGTGCCAGCAGCTTAGGGCTGAATTCACCCCTCCACTTT. V gene TRBV7-3 combines with J gene TRBJ1-6, with D uncertain. This CDR3 region has 13 residues. The germline gives CDR1 SGHTA, CDR2 FQGTGA. V shed 2 bases and J shed 7 bases, with 6 bases lying between them.

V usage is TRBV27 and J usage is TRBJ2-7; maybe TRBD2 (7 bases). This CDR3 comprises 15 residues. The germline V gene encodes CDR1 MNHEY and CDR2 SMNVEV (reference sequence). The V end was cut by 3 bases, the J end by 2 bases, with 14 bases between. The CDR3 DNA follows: TGTGCCAGCAGTTTCCGGGGGGCCGGTCCCTACGAGCAGTACTTC. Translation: CASSFRGAGPYEQYF.

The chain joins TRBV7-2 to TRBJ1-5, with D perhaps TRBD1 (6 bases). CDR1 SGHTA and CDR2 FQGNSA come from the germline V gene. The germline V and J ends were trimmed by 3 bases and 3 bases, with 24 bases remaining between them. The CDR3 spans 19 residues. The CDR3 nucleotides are TGTGCCAGCAGCTTTGTGGGAGCGAGCGGGACACACATCAATCAGCCCCAGCATTTT. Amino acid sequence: CASSFVGASGTHINQPQHF.

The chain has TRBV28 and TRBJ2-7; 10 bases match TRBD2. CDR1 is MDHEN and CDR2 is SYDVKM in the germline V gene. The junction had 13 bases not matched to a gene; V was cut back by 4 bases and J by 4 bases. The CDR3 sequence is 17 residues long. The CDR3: CASSSPPLAGARYEQYF. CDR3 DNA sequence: TGTGCCAGCAGTTCCCCGCCCCTAGCGGGGGCCCGATACGAGCAGTACTTC.

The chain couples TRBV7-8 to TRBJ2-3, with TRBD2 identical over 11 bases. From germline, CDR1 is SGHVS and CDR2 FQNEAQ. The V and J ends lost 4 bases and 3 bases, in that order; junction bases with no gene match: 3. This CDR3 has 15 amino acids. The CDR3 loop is CASSSRLAGTDTQYF. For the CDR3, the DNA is TGTGCCAGCAGCTCCCGACTAGCGGGGACAGATACGCAGTATTTT.

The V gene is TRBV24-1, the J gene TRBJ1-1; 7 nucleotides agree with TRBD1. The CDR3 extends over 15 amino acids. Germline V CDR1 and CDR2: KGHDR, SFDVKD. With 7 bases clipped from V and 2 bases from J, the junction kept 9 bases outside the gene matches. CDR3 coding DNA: TGTGCCACCAGGGACTCAAGGGGGCCCAACACTGAAGCTTTCTTT. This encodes CATRDSRGPNTEAFF.

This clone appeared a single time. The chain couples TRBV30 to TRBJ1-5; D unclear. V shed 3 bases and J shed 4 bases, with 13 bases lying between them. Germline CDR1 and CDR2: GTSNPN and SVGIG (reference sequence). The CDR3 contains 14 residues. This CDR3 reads CAWSPSGRNQPQHF. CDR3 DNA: TGTGCCTGGAGCCCTTCAGGCCGGAATCAGCCCCAGCATTTT.

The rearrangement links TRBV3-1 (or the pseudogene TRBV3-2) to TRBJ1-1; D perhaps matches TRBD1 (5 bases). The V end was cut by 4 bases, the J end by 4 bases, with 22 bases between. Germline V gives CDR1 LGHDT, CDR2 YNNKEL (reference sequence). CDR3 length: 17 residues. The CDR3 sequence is CASSLGGFRERRTEAFF. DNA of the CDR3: TGTGCCAGCAGCCTCGGGGGTTTCAGGGAAAGGCGCACTGAAGCTTTCTTT.

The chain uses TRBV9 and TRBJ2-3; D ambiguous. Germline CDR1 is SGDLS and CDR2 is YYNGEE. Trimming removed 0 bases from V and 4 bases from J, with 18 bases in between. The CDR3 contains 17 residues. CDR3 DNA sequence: TGTGCCAGCAGCGTAGGATCGGCCAGCGTCTTTTCAGATACGCAGTATTTT. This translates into CASSVGSASVFSDTQYF.

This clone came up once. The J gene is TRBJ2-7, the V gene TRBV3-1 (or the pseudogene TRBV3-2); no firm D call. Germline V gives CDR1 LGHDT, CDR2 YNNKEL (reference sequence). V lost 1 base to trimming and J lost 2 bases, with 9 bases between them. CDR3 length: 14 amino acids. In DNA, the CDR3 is TGTGCCAGCAGCCAAGGGCACAGTGCCTACGAGCAGTACTTC. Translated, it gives CASSQGHSAYEQYF.